This T cell receptor beta chain was sequenced for a study of blood T cells in healthy people across ages. A second PCR, run for 7 to 11 cycles, used a sample-barcoded 5' primer plus a J-beta primer mix. TCRdb called the 5' RACE reads again in MiXCR, with one record for every CDR3 protein. The table lists 450,000 to 600,000 distinct CDR3 sequences, approximately 26% of them singletons. The sample also formed part of further work on T cells of mothers and their children.

The receptor's source is a boy younger than 10 in good health. The sequenced sample was blood.

The CDR3 sequence: CASSLDPPGGNEQFF. CDR3 DNA sequence: TGTGCCAGCAGTTTAGACCCACCTGGGGGGAATGAGCAGTTCTTC. The chain recombines TRBV12-3 or TRBV12-4 with TRBJ2-5; D perhaps matches TRBD2 (6 bases). The end of the DNA is better explained by TRBJ2-1, so the J call may be wrong. The CDR3 contains 15 residues.